The 4 T cell receptor beta chains below all came from one sample that was sequenced in a study of Graves' ophthalmopathy and Graves' hyperthyroidism. Amplified material comprised TCR beta CDR3 regions derived from RNA transcripts. In the first round, RT-PCR was carried out with HTBI primers, and a multiplex PCR formed the second round. One entry per CDR3 protein results from TCRdb running MiXCR on the multiplex PCR reads. Among almost 750,000 distinct CDR3 sequences, 40% were seen once, and the ten largest hold 44%. Sequenced sample: peripheral blood. The receptors come from an adult man with Graves' ophthalmopathy.

The chain uses TRBV20-1 and TRBJ2-5; TRBD2 aligns across 7 bases. Germline CDR1 and CDR2: DFQATT and SNEGSKA (reference sequence). The trim removed 5 bases at V and 4 bases at J, leaving 10 bases unmatched. This CDR3 region has 14 residues. CDR3 in DNA: TGCAGTGCTCGATGGGGAGGGAAGCGAGAGACCCAGTACTTC. Protein sequence: CSARWGGKRETQYF.

This clonotype was counted ten times or more. This chain joins TRBV2 and TRBJ1-2; the match to TRBD1 covers 7 bases. The CDR3 runs 15 residues. V shed 3 bases and J 6 bases; nucleotides not matched to a gene: 10. Germline CDR1 and CDR2: SNHLY and FYNNEI. The CDR3 here is CASSDRGQGEDGYTF. For the CDR3, the DNA is TGTGCCAGCAGTGACAGAGGGCAGGGGGAGGATGGCTACACCTTC.

The chain employs TRBV7-9 and TRBJ2-3; D remains ambiguous. Trimming pared 1 base from V and 4 bases from J, leaving 9 bases between. There are 14 residues in the CDR3. Per germline, CDR1 SEHNR and CDR2 FQNEAQ (reference sequence). This CDR3 reads CASSLGGNADTQYF. The CDR3 DNA reads TGTGCCAGCAGCTTAGGGGGAAACGCAGATACGCAGTATTTT.

This chain links TRBV5-1 with TRBJ2-5; D is perhaps TRBD1 or TRBD2 (5 bases each). Trimming removed 0 bases from V and 6 bases from J, with 18 bases in between. Germline loops: CDR1 SGHRS, CDR2 YFSETQ. This CDR3 is built from 16 residues. CDR3 nucleotide sequence: TGCGCCAGCAGCTTGGAGTCTTCGGGACGTCAAAAGACCCAGTACTTC. Its protein product is CASSLESSGRQKTQYF.